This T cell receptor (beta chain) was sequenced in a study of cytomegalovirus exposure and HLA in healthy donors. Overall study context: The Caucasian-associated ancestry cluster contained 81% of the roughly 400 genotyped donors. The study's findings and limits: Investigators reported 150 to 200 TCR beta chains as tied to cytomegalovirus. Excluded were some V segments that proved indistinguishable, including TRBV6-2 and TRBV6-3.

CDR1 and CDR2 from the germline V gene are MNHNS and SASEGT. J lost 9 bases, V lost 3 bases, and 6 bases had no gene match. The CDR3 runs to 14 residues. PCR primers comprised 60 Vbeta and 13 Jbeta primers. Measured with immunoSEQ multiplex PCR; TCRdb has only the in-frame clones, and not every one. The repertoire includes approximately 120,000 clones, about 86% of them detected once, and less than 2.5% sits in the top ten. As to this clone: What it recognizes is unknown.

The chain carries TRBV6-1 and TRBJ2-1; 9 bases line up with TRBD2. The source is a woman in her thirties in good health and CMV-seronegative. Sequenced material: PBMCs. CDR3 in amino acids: CASSEGTSLFEQFF. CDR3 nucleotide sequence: TGTGCCAGCAGTGAGGGGACTAGCCTCTTTGAGCAGTTCTTC.